This T cell receptor beta chain was sequenced in a study of blood T cell repertoires in COVID-19. Across the whole study: Sites across the United States, Italy and Spain contributed samples from acute and convalescent COVID-19.

The CDR3 runs to 15 residues. V lost 0 bases, J lost 2 bases, and 8 bases lay in between. Germline CDR1 LNHDA, CDR2 SQIVND (reference sequence). Cohort 3 donors were reported recovered after two negative PCRs, clearance, or symptom resolution. The data were produced by immunoSEQ multiplex PCR, yet TCRdb's version contains in-frame clones alone and is incomplete. Among under 300,000 clones listed, around 90% were seen once. The sequence came from a woman aged 45-59 years who had recovered from COVID-19. Sequenced sample: PBMCs or T cells enriched from blood (not recorded which). The chain is built from TRBV19 and TRBJ1-5; TRBD1 is a possible D gene (5 bases). CDR3 amino acids: CASSIDRAGNQPQHF. CDR3 nucleotide sequence: TGTGCCAGTAGTATAGACAGGGCGGGCAATCAGCCCCAGCATTTT.